This T cell receptor (beta chain) was captured in a study of T cells in Graves' hyperthyroidism and ophthalmopathy. From RNA transcripts, TCR beta CDR3 regions were amplified. First-round RT-PCR with HTBI primers amplified the TCR CDR3 region. Using its own MiXCR run on the multiplex PCR reads, TCRdb lists one record per CDR3 protein. The sample has about 360,000 distinct CDR3 sequences; about 13% are singletons. In its sample, this clonotype was seen many times. CDR3 length: 12 residues. V shed 5 bases and J shed 6 bases, with 8 bases lying between them. CDR1 SNHLY and CDR2 FYNNEI come from the germline V gene.

This sequence originates from a man between 25 and 39 years old with Graves' hyperthyroidism that later progressed to Graves' ophthalmopathy. The specimen sequenced was blood. This chain uses TRBV2 with TRBJ1-5; no reliable D call. CDR3 loop: CASSQRSQPQHF. The CDR3 nucleotides are TGTGCCAGCAGTCAACGGAGTCAGCCCCAGCATTTT.